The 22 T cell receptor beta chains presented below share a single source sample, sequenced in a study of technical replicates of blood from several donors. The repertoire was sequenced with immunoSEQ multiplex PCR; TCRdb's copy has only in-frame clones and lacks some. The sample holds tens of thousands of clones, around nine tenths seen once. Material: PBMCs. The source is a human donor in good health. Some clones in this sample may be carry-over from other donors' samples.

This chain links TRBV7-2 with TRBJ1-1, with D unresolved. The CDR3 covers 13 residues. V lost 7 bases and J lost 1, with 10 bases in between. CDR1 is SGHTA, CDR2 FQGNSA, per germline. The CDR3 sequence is CASMDGGNTEAFF. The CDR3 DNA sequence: TGTGCCAGCATGGACGGAGGGAACACTGAAGCTTTCTTT.

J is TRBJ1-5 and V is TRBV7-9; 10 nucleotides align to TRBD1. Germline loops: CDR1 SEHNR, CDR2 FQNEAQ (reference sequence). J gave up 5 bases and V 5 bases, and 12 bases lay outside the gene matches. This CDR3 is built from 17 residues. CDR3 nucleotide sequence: TGTGCCAGCAGCACATACTTCGGGACAGGGGTTGATCAGCCCCAGCATTTT. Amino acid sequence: CASSTYFGTGVDQPQHF.

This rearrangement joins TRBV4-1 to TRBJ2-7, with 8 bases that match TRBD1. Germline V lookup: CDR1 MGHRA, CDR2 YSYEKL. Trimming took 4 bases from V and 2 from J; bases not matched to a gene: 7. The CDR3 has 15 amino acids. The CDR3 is CASSPGQGRTYEQYF. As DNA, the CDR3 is TGCGCCAGCAGCCCAGGACAGGGCCGAACCTACGAGCAGTACTTC.

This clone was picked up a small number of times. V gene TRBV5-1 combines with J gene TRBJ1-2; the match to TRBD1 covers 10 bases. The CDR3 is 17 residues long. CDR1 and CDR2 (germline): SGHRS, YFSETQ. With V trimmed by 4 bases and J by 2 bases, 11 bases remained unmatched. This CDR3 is CASSVRMTGGENYGYTF. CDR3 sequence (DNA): TGCGCCAGCAGCGTGAGAATGACAGGGGGCGAGAACTATGGCTACACCTTC.

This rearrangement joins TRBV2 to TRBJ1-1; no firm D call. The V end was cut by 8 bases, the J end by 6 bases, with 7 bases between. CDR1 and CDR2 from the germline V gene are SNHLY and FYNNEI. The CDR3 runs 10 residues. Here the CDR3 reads CASLYAEAFF. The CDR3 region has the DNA TGTGCCAGCCTATACGCTGAAGCTTTCTTT.

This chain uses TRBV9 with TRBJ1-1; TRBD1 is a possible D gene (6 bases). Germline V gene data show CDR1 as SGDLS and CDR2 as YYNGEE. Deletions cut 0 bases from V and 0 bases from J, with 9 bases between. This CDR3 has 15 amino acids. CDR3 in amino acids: CASSVAGDMNTEAFF. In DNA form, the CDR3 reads TGTGCCAGCAGCGTAGCTGGGGACATGAACACTGAAGCTTTCTTT.

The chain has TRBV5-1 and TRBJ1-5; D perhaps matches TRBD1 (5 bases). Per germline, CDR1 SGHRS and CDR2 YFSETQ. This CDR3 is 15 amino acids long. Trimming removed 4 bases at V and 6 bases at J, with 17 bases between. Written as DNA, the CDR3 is TGCGCCAGCAGCCCCTCCGGGGGGAATGGTCAGCCCCAGCATTTT. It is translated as CASSPSGGNGQPQHF. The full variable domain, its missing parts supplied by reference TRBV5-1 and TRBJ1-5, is KAGVTQTPRYLIKTRGQQVTLSCSPISGHRSVSWYQQTPGQGLQFLFEYFSETQRNKGNFPGRFSGRQFSNSRSEMNVSTLELGDSALYLCASSPSGGNGQPQHFGDGTRLSIL.

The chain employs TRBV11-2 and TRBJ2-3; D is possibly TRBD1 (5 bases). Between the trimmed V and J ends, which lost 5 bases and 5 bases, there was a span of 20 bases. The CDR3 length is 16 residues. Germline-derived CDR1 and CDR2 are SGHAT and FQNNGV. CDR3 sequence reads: CASSQFIGVHRDTQYF. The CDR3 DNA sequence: TGTGCCAGCAGCCAATTTATAGGGGTTCATAGAGATACGCAGTATTTT. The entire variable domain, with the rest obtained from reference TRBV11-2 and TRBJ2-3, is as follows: EAGVAQSPRYKIIEKRQSVAFWCNPISGHATLYWYQQILGQGPKLLIQFQNNGVVDDSQLPKDRFSAERLKGVDSTLKIQPAKLEDSAVYLCASSQFIGVHRDTQYFGPGTRLTVL.

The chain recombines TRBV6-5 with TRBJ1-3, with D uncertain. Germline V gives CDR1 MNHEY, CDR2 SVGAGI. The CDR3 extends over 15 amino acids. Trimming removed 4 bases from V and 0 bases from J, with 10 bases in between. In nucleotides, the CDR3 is TGTGCCAGCAGTTCGAACTTAGTCTCTGGAAACACCATATATTTT. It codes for CASSSNLVSGNTIYF.

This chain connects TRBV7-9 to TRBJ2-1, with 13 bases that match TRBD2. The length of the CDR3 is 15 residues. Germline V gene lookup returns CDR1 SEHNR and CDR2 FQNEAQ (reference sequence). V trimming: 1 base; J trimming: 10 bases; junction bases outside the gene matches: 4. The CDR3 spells CASSLVGLAGEEQFF. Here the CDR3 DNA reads TGTGCCAGCAGCTTAGTAGGACTAGCGGGAGAAGAGCAGTTCTTC.

CDR3 amino acids: CASSPSTRTVSGNTIYF. CDR3 coding DNA: TGTGCCAGCAGTCCATCTACCCGGACAGTCTCTGGAAACACCATATATTTT. The chain links TRBV25-1 to TRBJ1-3, with a possible D match to TRBD1 (6 bases). Trimming took off 5 bases at V and 0 bases at J, with 17 bases between the two ends. This CDR3 contains 17 residues. Germline V gene sequence: CDR1 MGHDK, CDR2 SYGVNS.

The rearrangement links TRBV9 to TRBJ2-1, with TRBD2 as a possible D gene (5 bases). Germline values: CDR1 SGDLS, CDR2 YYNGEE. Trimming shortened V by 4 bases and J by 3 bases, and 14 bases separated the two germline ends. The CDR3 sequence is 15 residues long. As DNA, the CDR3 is TGTGCCAGCAGCCCCAGCGGTAATTTCTACAATGAGCAGTTCTTC. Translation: CASSPSGNFYNEQFF.

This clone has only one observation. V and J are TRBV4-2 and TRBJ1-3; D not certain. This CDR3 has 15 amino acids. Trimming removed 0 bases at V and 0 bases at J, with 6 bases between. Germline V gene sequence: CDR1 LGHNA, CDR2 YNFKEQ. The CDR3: CASSQDWSSGNTIYF. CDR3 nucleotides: TGTGCCAGCAGCCAAGACTGGAGCTCTGGAAACACCATATATTTT.

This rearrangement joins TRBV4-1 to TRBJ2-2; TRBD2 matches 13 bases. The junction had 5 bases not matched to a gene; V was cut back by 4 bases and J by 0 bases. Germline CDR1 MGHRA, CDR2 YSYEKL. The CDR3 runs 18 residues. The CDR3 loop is CASSLELAGGANTGELFF. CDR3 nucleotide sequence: TGCGCCAGCAGCCTAGAACTAGCGGGAGGGGCGAACACCGGGGAGCTGTTTTTT.

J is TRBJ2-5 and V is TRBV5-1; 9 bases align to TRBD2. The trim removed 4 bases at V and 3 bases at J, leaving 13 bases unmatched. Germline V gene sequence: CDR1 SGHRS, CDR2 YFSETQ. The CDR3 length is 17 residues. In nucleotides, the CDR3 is TGCGCCAGCAGCCCCTCAGGAAGTAGCGGGGGAAAAGAGACCCAGTACTTC. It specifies CASSPSGSSGGKETQYF.

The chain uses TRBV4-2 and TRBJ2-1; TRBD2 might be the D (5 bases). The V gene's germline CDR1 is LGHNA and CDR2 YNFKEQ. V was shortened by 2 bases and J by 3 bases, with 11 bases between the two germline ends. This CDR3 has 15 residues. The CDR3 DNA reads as TGTGCCAGCAGCCAAAGGACTGGGGACTACAATGAGCAGTTCTTC. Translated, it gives CASSQRTGDYNEQFF.

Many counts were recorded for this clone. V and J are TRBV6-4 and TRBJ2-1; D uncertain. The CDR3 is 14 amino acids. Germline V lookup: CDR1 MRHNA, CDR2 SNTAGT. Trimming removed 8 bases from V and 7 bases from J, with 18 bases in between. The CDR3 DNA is TGTGCCAGCTCCCCTCAGCCTGACTTAAATGAGCAGTTCTTC. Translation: CASSPQPDLNEQFF.

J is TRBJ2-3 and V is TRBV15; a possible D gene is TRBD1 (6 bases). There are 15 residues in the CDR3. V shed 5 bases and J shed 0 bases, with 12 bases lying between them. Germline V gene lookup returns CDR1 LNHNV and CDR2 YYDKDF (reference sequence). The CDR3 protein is CATSSTGRSTDTQYF. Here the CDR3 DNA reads TGTGCCACCAGCTCCACAGGGCGCAGCACAGATACGCAGTATTTT.

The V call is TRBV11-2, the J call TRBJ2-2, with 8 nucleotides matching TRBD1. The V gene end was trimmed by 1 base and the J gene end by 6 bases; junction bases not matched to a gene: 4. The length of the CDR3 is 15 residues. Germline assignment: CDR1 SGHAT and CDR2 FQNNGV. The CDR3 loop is CASSLAQGAPGELFF. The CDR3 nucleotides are TGTGCCAGCAGCTTAGCCCAGGGGGCCCCCGGGGAGCTGTTTTTT.

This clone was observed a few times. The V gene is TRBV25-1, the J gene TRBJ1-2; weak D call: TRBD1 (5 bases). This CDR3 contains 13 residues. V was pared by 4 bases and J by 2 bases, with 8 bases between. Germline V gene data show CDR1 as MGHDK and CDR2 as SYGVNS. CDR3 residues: CASSGNRNYGYTF. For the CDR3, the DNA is TGTGCCAGCAGTGGAAACAGGAACTATGGCTACACCTTC.

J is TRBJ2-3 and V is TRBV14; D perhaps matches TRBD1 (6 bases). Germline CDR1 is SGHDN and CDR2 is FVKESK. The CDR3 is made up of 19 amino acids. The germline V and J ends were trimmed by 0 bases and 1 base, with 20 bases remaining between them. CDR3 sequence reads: CASSQDTGQTISGTDTQYF. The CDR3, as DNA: TGTGCCAGCAGCCAAGATACCGGACAGACAATAAGTGGCACAGATACGCAGTATTTT.

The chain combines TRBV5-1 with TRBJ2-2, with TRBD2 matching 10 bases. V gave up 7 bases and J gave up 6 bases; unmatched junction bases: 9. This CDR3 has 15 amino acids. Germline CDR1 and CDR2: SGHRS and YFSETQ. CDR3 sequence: CASRRLAGDAGELFF. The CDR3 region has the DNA TGCGCCAGCCGGCGCCTAGCGGGAGACGCCGGGGAGCTGTTTTTT.